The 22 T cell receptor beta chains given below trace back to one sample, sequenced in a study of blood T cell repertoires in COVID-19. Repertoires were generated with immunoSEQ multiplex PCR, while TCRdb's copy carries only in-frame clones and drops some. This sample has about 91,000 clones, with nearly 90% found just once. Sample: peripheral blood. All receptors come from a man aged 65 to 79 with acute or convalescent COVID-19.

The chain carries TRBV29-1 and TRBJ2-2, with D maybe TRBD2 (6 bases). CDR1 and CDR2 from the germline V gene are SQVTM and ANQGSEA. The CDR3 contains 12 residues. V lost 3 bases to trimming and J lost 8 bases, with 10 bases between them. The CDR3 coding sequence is TGCAGCGTTGACCGGGAGAGGGGGGAGCTGTTTTTT. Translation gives CSVDRERGELFF.

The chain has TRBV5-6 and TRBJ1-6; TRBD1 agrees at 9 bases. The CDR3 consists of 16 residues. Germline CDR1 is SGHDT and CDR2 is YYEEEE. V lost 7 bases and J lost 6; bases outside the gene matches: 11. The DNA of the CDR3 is TGTGCCAGCGGCACCCGGGACAGGGTGGGTAATTCACCCCTCCACTTT. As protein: CASGTRDRVGNSPLHF.

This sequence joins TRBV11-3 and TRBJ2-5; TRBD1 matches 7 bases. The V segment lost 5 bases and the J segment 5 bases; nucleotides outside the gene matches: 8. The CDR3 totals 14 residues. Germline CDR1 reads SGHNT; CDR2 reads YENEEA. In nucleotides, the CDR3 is TGTGCCAGCAGCCCCGGGTCACAGGGGGAGACCCAGTACTTC. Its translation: CASSPGSQGETQYF.

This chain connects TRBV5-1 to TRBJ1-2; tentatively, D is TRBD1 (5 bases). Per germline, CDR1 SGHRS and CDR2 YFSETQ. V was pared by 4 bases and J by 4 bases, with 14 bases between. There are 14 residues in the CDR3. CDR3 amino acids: CASSGAGFTYGYTF. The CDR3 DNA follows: TGCGCCAGCAGCGGGGCAGGGTTTACCTATGGCTACACCTTC. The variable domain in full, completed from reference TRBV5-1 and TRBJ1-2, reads KAGVTQTPRYLIKTRGQQVTLSCSPISGHRSVSWYQQTPGQGLQFLFEYFSETQRNKGNFPGRFSGRQFSNSRSEMNVSTLELGDSALYLCASSGAGFTYGYTFGSGTRLTVV.

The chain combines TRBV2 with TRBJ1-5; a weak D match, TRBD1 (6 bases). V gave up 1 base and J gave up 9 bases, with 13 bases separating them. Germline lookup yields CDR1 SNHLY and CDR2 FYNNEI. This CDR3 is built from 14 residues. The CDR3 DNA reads TGTGCCAGCAGTGAAGGGGGGCAGATTTGGCCCCAGCATTTT. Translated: CASSEGGQIWPQHF.

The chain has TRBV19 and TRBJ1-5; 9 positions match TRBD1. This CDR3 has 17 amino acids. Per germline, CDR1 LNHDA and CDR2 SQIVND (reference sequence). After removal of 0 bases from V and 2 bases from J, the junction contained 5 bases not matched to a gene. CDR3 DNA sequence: TGTGCCAGTAGTATAGAGGGGGGACAGGGAGGCAATCAGCCCCAGCATTTT. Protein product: CASSIEGGQGGNQPQHF.

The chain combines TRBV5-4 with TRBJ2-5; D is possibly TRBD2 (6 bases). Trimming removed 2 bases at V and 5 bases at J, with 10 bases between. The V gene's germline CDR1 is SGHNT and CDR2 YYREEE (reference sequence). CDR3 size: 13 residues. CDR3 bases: TGTGCCAGCAGCTTCGGAGGGAGGGAGACCCAGTACTTC. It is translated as CASSFGGRETQYF. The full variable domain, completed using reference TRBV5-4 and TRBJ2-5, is ETGVTQSPTHLIKTRGQQVTLRCSSQSGHNTVSWYQQALGQGPQFIFQYYREEENGRGNFPPRFSGLQFPNYSSELNVNALELDDSALYLCASSFGGRETQYFGPGTRLLVL.

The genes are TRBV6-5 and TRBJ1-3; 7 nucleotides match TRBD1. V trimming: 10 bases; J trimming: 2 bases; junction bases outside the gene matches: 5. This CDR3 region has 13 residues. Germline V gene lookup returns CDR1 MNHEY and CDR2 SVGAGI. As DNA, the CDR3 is TGTGCCACCCAAACAGGGGCTGGAAACACCATATATTTT. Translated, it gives CATQTGAGNTIYF.

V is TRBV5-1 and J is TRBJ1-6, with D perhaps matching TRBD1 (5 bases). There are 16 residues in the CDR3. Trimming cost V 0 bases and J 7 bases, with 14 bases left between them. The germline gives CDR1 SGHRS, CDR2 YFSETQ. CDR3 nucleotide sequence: TGCGCCAGCAGCTTGGGGGGCAGGGTTGAAAATTCACCCCTCCACTTT. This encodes CASSLGGRVENSPLHF.

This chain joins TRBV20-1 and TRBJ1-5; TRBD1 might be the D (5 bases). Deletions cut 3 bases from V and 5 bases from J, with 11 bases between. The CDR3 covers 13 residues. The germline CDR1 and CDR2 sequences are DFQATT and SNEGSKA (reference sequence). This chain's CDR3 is CSASPRADQPQHF. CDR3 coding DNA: TGCAGTGCTAGTCCCAGGGCAGATCAGCCCCAGCATTTT.

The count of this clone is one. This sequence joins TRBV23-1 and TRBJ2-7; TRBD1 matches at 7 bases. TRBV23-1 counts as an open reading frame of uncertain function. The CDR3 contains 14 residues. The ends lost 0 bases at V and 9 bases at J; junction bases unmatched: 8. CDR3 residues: CASSQSGQKVGQYV. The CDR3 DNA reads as TGCGCCAGCAGTCAATCGGGACAGAAAGTCGGGCAGTACGTC.

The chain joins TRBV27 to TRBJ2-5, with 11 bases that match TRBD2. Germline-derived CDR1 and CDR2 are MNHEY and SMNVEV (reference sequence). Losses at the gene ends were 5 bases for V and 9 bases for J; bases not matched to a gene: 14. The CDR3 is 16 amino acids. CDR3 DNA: TGTGCCAGCAGTACCCGGACTAGCGGGCGGCGGTTGGCCCAGTACTTC. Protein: CASSTRTSGRRLAQYF.

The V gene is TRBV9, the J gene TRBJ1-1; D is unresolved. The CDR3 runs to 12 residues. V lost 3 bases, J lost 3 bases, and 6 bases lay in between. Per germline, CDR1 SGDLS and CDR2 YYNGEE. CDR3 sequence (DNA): TGTGCCAGCAGCGCTACGGACACTGAAGCTTTCTTT. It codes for CASSATDTEAFF.

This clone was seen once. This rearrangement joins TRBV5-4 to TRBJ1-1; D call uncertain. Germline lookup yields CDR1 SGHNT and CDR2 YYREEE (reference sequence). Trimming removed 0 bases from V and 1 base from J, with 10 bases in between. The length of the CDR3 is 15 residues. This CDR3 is CASSLGVQQNTEAFF. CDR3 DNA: TGTGCCAGCAGCTTGGGTGTCCAACAGAACACTGAAGCTTTCTTT.

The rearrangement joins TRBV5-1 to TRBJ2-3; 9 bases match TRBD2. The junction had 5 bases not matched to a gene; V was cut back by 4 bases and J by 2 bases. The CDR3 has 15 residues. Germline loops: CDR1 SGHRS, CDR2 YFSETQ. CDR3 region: CASSGLAKPTDTQYF. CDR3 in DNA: TGCGCCAGCAGCGGACTAGCGAAACCCACAGATACGCAGTATTTT.

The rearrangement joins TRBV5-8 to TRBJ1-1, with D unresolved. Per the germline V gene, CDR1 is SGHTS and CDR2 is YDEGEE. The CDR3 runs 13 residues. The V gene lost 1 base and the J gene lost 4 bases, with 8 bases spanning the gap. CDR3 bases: TGTGCCAGCAGCTTGCACCGGGTCACTGAAGCTTTCTTT. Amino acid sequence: CASSLHRVTEAFF.

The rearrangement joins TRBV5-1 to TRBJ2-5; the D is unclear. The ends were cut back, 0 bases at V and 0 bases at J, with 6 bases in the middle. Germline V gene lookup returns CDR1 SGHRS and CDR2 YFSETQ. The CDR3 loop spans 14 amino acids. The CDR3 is CASSLGPDQETQYF. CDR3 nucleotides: TGCGCCAGCAGCTTGGGGCCAGACCAAGAGACCCAGTACTTC. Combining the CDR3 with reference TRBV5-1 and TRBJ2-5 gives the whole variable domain KAGVTQTPRYLIKTRGQQVTLSCSPISGHRSVSWYQQTPGQGLQFLFEYFSETQRNKGNFPGRFSGRQFSNSRSEMNVSTLELGDSALYLCASSLGPDQETQYFGPGTRLLVL.

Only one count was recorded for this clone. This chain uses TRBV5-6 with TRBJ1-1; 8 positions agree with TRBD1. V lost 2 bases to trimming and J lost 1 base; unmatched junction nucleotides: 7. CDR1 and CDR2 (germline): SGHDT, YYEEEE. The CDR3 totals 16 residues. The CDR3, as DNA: TGTGCCAGCAGCTTACCCCGGGGGACAGGGAACACTGAAGCTTTCTTT. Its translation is CASSLPRGTGNTEAFF.

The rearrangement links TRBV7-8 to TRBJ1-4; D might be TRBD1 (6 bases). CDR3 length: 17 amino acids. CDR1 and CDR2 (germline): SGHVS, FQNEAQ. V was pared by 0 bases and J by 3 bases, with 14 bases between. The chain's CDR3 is CASSLALLDRSNEKLFF. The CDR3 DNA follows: TGTGCCAGCAGCTTAGCCCTATTGGACAGATCTAATGAAAAACTGTTTTTT.

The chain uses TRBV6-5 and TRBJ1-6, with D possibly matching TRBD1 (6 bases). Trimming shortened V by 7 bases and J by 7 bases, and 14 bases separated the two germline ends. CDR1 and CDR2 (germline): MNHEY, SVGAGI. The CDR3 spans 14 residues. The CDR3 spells CASKSPGVNSPLHF. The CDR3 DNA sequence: TGTGCCAGCAAGTCTCCAGGGGTGAATTCACCCCTCCACTTT.

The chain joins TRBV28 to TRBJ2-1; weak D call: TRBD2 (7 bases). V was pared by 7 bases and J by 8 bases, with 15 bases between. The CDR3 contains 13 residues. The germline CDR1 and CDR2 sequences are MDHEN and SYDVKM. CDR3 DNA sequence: TGTGCCAGCATGAGGGGGGGGGCCTATGAGCAGTTCTTC. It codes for CASMRGGAYEQFF.

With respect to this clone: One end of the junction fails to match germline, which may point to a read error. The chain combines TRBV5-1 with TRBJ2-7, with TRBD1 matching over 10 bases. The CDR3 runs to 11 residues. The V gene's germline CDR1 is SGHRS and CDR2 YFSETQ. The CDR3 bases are TGCGCCAGCAGCGGGGGGACAGGGGCTCGGTTC. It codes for CASSGGTGARF.